This T cell receptor (beta chain) emerged from a study of cytomegalovirus exposure and HLA in healthy donors (dated by TCRdb to between 2016 and 2019). Context from the whole study: An earlier analysis of several hundred of the donors reported approximately 260 Gb of sequence data and 95 million to 140 million unique TCR beta sequences obtained from about 179 million T cells. The study profiled the T cell repertoires of more than 500 subjects by immunosequencing and related them to cytomegalovirus serostatus. The study aimed to test whether signatures of past pathogen exposure could be identified by cataloging public T cell receptors. Around 330 gigabases of sequencing data and around 85 million unique TCR sequences made up an early release that covered several hundred HLA-typed donors. Across some 400 genotyped donors of the cohort, an average of about 220,000 unique TCR beta nucleotide sequences per donor were sequenced, and 15% to 20% of those sequences were non-productive. An earlier analysis of approximately 640 of the donors applied high-throughput TCR beta sequencing to assess whether each TCR beta V gene segment acted as functional or pseudogenic. Donor age, sex, ethnicity and CMV serostatus were compiled alongside the repertoire data. Class I and class II HLA loci were covered by the typing at four-digit resolution. All discovery cohort repertoires had been generated on a single sequencing platform. The genetic ancestry cluster associated with self-reported Caucasian donors included 81% of the roughly 400 genotyped donors. A later analysis re-examined previously published TCR beta repertoires from several hundred donors and added high-resolution HLA genotyping to investigate patterns of TCR occurrence. In a later genetic analysis, genome-wide SNP genotypes for about three fifths of the 666 donors were used, and that subset was treated as a discovery cohort. Because of strong linkage in the cohort, four or five DR-DQ haplotypes were treated as single units for association and clustering. In addition to the first cohort of 666 subjects, a separate validation cohort of approximately 120 different subjects was used. The number of typed donors differed by locus: 629-630 for A, B, C, DRB1 and DQB1; some 500 for DQA1; roughly 600 for DPA1; and roughly 470 for DPB1. Rather than drawing on any new phenotypic data, the later analysis identified candidate immune exposures from TCR beta sequences and the way those sequences occurred across donors. The study combined high-throughput TCR immunosequencing, statistical association of individual TCRs with disease status, and machine learning to predict cytomegalovirus infection status. Beyond this particular receptor, the publication reports: The earlier analysis of nearly 600 of the donors excluded approximately 17 rarely observed V segments, including chromosome 9 orphons, because counts were too low. Broadly in line with IMGT annotations, most TCR beta V segments showed up in productive rearrangements about 90% or about 30% of the time in an earlier analysis of 587 of the donors. While some public TCRs were present in many individuals, most TCR sequences turned up only very rarely across donors. Several of the top co-occurrence clusters appeared to be linked to parvovirus B19, influenza, CMV and Epstein-Barr virus, according to a later analysis. This cohort had only TCR beta chains sequenced, and the lack of alpha or paired-chain data limited which features could be detected. A further reported finding was that TCR beta sequences accurately predicted the HLA-A and HLA-B alleles for most subjects in the first cohort. An association between a missense DCLRE1C variant and V-gene and J-gene trimming of TCR beta chains was found in a later genetic analysis and replicated in an independent cohort. In a later analysis, most CMV-associated TCR beta chains were found to appear HLA-restricted, with HLA associations seemingly driven largely by CMV exposure. A later genetic analysis reported fewer N-insertions in productive TCRs among donors in an Asian-associated ancestry cluster than the roughly 620-donor mean. According to the authors, the approach could potentially be generalized to other disease states and immunological phenotypes. Correlated functional status among segregating V segments might reflect linkage disequilibrium, but an unknown experimental factor could not be ruled out. Some IMGT-functional V segments, including TRBV6-2 and TRBV6-3, could not be told apart with the 87-base-pair reads, so those segments were excluded. At a false discovery rate of 0.05, a later analysis linked around 17,000 TCR beta sequences to specific HLA alleles. Presence/absence analyses assumed roughly uniform sequencing depth across donors, an assumption that may not hold. The study gave a list of over 150 TCR beta chains associated with cytomegalovirus. Because some donors lacked HLA typing at each locus, the association tests relied only on the typed subset. In a later analysis, HLA-associated TCR beta chains were found to be more clonally expanded and to have lower generation probabilities than equally common non-associated chains. CMV serostatus was the only immune exposure information available for the cohort. When HLA alleles, especially DR and DQ, strongly co-occurred, TCR associations were difficult to assign to individual alleles. According to a later analysis, TCR association rates differed among HLA loci, with DRB1 alleles showing the most associated TCRs and HLA-C alleles showing the fewest. A group of highly shared sequence variants was considered likely to be a technical artifact of the sequencing pipeline. Cytomegalovirus status was reported to be diagnosed by the classifier with high specificity and sensitivity in both the original and validation cohorts. In vitro tests confirmed that a few of the cytomegalovirus-associated TCR beta chains recognize cytomegalovirus antigens.

In total, about 650 healthy bone marrow donors made up the cohort. Cohort members were all nominally healthy when sampled, although unrecorded immune exposures were likely present. The donor tested CMV seronegative, placing the donor among the roughly 400 seronegative members of the cohort. A peripheral blood sample was collected from each donor, and TCR beta sequencing was performed on peripheral blood mononuclear cells. The Qiagen DNeasy Blood Extraction Kit was used to extract genomic DNA from the blood cell samples. In the case of this clone: The target of this receptor is not known. No base qualities exist here, and no much larger clone lies one base off it.

From cysteine to phenylalanine, the CDR3 is 16 amino acids long. The read is trimmed to its CDR3 DNA, 48 bases read in frame from base 1. As encoded in the germline V gene (reference sequence), CDR1 is LNHDA while CDR2 is SQIVND. From V the trimming removes 6 bases and from J it removes 7 bases, while the gene matches leave 12 bases of the junction unaccounted for. The library was generated by the immunoSEQ multiplex PCR assay. The multiplex PCR relied on a mix of 60 forward primers for TCR Vbeta segments and 13 reverse primers for TCR Jbeta segments. The CDR3 region of rearranged TCR beta genes was amplified from genomic DNA with a multiplex PCR assay. The Illumina HiSeq System was used to sequence the amplified TCR beta libraries as 87-base-pair reads. Turning to the authors' computational methods: A later analysis counted tens of millions of unique TCR beta chains across the 666 repertoires, and 10 million to 11 million of these chains were shared by at least two donors. To remove PCR and sequencing errors, raw reads were error-corrected and collapsed into unique sequences using a nearest-neighbor algorithm that merged closely related sequences. Alignment of CDR3 sequences to IMGT reference sequences was used to assign V, D and J gene segments. For a sequence to be retained, at least a six-nucleotide match to both a V gene segment and a J gene segment was required. Rearrangements were classified as productive when the CDR3 lacked stop codons and remained in frame with V and J, and all other rearrangements were classified as non-productive. CDR3 was defined according to IMGT convention as the region running from the second conserved V-encoded cysteine to the conserved J-encoded phenylalanine. The earlier analysis of a few hundred of the donors excluded sequences that lacked an unambiguous match to a single V gene segment. In an earlier analysis of several hundred of the donors, V segments were called functional above 56.7% productive rearrangements and were called segregating when the between-donor standard deviation exceeded 5%. A statistical classification framework was developed to diagnose cytomegalovirus status using the catalog of TCR beta chain sequences. A later analysis assigned V and J genes by comparing TCR nucleotide sequences with IMGT/GENE-DB human TR gene sequences. A later analysis assigned CDR3 sequences and most-parsimonious VDJ recombination scenarios with the TCRdist pipeline. A later analysis defined each TCR beta chain by its CDR3 amino acid sequence plus V-gene family, and excluded reads lacking a unique V-gene family. A later analysis removed 500 to 600 highly shared, low-generation-probability nucleotide sequences to deal with suspected cross-contamination and a sequencing artifact. For each public chain, a later analysis derived a clonal expansion index from normalized ranks of inferred template counts within each repertoire. In a later analysis, generation probabilities were computed with a VDJ recombination model fitted to out-of-frame rearrangements, and the resulting probabilities were checked against IGoR. A later analysis scored TCR-TCR, TCR-HLA and TCR-CMV co-occurrence with hypergeometric tests, applying a repertoire-size bias correction to TCR pairs. False discovery rates were estimated in a later analysis by permuting HLA or CMV assignments 20 times. In a later analysis, co-occurring TCRs were grouped with DBSCAN, and TCRdist sequence similarity was added when clustering was performed within HLA-allele-positive subsets. For co-occurrence clustering, repertoires with fewer than 30,000 or more than 120,000 public chains were excluded, along with about five repertoires with anomalous nucleotide sharing. TCRdb mirrors the immuneACCESS table, restricted to in-frame sequences. Some clones are absent from its copies; in checked studies, under half trace to an unresolved V gene, and the reason for the others is unknown. V, J and clone size derive from that table, while D and trimming were established from the DNA sequence. The sample has some 180,000 clones on record, over 80% of them singletons. Together, the top ten hold under 3% of the sample.

In this chain, TRBV19 is recombined with TRBJ1-6, with 7 middle bases fitting TRBD1. This clonotype was obtained from a male donor in good health and CMV-seronegative. Sequenced sample: PBMCs. Here is the DNA: TGTGCCAGTAGCCTTTTTGGGGGACAGATCAATTCACCCCTCCACTTT. The translation is CASSLFGGQINSPLHF.